This TCR beta chain is from a study of Graves' ophthalmopathy and Graves' hyperthyroidism. Regarding the study as a whole: Sensitivity of 87.88% and specificity of about 77% were achieved when a 13-signature model separated ophthalmopathy from stable hyperthyroidism.

This clonotype has a count of ten or more. Its antigen is unidentified. PBMCs were isolated by Ficoll-Paque density gradient centrifugation, using around 10 ml of fresh peripheral blood as the starting material. CDR3 regions of TCR beta were amplified from RNA transcripts. A first-round RT-PCR used HTBI primers, followed by a second-round multiplex PCR. TCRdb redid the calling of the multiplex PCR reads with MiXCR, one entry per CDR3 protein. The sample records 400,000 or so distinct CDR3 sequences, roughly 15% being singletons. V lost 0 bases and J lost 0, with 9 bases in between. This CDR3 region has 16 residues. CDR1 MNHEY and CDR2 SVGAGI come from the germline V gene.

The TCR originated in a woman in her late teens or twenties with stable Graves' hyperthyroidism. The gene calls are TRBV6-5 and TRBJ2-4; tentatively, D is TRBD1 (6 bases). Sequencing used peripheral blood. In DNA, the CDR3 is TGTGCCAGCAGTTACTCATGGGGGCTAGCCAAAAACATTCAGTACTTC. Its translation: CASSYSWGLAKNIQYF.